This entry is about one TCR beta chain. This sample was taken from a study of TIL therapy for anti-PD-1-resistant metastatic lung cancer. The immunoSEQ assay was v3. Libraries were sequenced to 2 million to 2.5 million read pairs (survey) or roughly 4.5-6.5 million (deep). The repertoire was sequenced with immunoSEQ multiplex PCR; TCRdb's copy has only in-frame clones and lacks some. The table lists 20,000 to 25,000 clones, around three quarters of them singletons. This CDR3 is 15 amino acids long. The V gene lost 5 bases and the J gene lost 0 bases, with 12 bases spanning the gap. Germline V gives CDR1 MNHEY, CDR2 SVGAGI. Time point specified: pre-treatment sample, taken before nivolumab and TIL therapy. Stage 4 NSCLC adults joined between 2017 and January 2020.

This rearrangement joins TRBV6-5 to TRBJ2-3; tentative D call: TRBD2 (5 bases). This sample comprised blood, obtained at baseline. The origin of this receptor is a person between 25 and 80 years old with non-small cell lung cancer. CDR3 in DNA: TGTGCCAGCAGTCAGAGGGCCACTAGCACAGATACGCAGTATTTT. Its translation: CASSQRATSTDTQYF.